The T cell receptor (beta chain) under discussion was sequenced for a study of shared clonotypes between healthy human individuals. Study results and caveats: Estimated richness was generally greater in naive than memory subsets.

Details on this clone: What it binds is not known.

V was pared by 1 base and J by 0 bases, with 4 bases of the junction left unmatched. CDR3 size: 16 residues. Germline assignment: CDR1 SGHVS and CDR2 FNYEAQ. Donors were Caucasian adults residing in Nashville, Tennessee, USA. The table came from immunoSEQ multiplex PCR; TCRdb's copy has only in-frame clones and leaves some out. Found here are over a million clones, about 75% of them singletons; the top ten hold about 1.4%. The receptor's source is a man aged 18-30 years in good health. The chain is built from TRBV7-6 and TRBJ2-7, with 9 nucleotides matching TRBD1. The specimen sequenced was memory CD4+ T cells sorted from blood. Subset here: CD45RA-negative fraction. DNA for the CDR3: TGTGCCAGCAGCTTAGAACCGGGACAGGGCTCCTACGAGCAGTACTTC. Translated, it gives CASSLEPGQGSYEQYF.